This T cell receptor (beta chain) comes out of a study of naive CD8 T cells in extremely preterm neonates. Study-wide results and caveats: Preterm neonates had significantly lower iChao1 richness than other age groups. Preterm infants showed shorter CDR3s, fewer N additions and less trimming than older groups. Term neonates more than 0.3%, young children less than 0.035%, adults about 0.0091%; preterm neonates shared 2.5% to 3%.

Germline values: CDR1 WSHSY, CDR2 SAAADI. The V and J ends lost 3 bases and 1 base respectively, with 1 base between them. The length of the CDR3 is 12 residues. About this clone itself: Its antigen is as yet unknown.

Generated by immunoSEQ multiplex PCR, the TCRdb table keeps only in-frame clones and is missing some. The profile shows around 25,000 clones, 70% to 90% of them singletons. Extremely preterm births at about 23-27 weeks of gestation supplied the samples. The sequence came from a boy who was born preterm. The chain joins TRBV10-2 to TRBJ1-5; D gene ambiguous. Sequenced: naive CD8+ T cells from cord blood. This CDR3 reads CASSDSNQPQHF. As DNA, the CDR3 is TGCGCCAGCAGTGACAGCAATCAGCCCCAGCATTTT.